The next 8 T cell receptor beta chains were all read from a single sample in a study of monozygotic twins with inflammatory bowel disease. Using the 5' RACE reads, TCRdb records one entry per CDR3 protein without DNA. The sample table includes a few hundred thousand distinct CDR3 sequences. The sample comprised blood. Every receptor here comes from a human donor with ulcerative colitis or Crohn's disease, or a healthy co-twin of an affected twin (not recorded which).

CDR3 sequence reads: CASSLEVGQGAFF. The chain recombines TRBV7-2 with TRBJ1-1; the TRBD1 assignment by TCRdb is unverifiable without DNA. Germline CDR1 is SGHTA and CDR2 is FQGNSA. CDR3 size: 13 residues. The full variable domain, completed using reference TRBV7-2 and TRBJ1-1, is GAGVSQSPSNKVTEKGKDVELRCDPISGHTALYWYRQSLGQGLEFLIYFQGNSAPDKSGLPSDRFSAERTGGSVSTLTIQRTQQEDSAVYLCASSLEVGQGAFFGQGTRLTVV.

The genes are TRBV7-2 and TRBJ2-1; TCRdb picks TRBD2, but there is no DNA to check that call. The CDR3 sequence is 16 residues long. Germline CDR1 reads SGHTA; CDR2 reads FQGNSA. The CDR3 sequence is CASSPQGAASYNEQFF.

The chain recombines TRBV5-1 with TRBJ2-3; TCRdb reports TRBD1, a call that lacks DNA to check it against. CDR3 length: 22 amino acids. Germline loops: CDR1 SGHRS, CDR2 YFSETQ. CDR3 in amino acids: CASSCFTAPDEPGTEVQDTQYF.

V usage is TRBV5-1 and J usage is TRBJ1-2; no DNA is available, so the TRBD1 call from TCRdb remains unchecked. Germline V CDR1 and CDR2: SGHRS, YFSETQ. There are 14 residues in the CDR3. CDR3 amino acids: CASRTGTGYHGYTF. Looking up the rest from reference TRBV5-1 and TRBJ1-2 gives the full variable domain: KAGVTQTPRYLIKTRGQQVTLSCSPISGHRSVSWYQQTPGQGLQFLFEYFSETQRNKGNFPGRFSGRQFSNSRSEMNVSTLELGDSALYLCASRTGTGYHGYTFGSGTRLTVV.

The chain has TRBV20-1 and TRBJ1-3; the D call from TCRdb, TRBD1, cannot be confirmed without DNA. Germline V CDR1 and CDR2: DFQATT, SNEGSKA (reference sequence). The CDR3 totals 15 residues. CDR3: CSASKFRGSGNTIYF.

The J gene is TRBJ2-7, the V gene TRBV20-1; TCRdb outputs TRBD2, but without DNA this stays unchecked. The CDR3 is 15 residues long. Germline V lookup: CDR1 DFQATT, CDR2 SNEGSKA (reference sequence). CDR3 residues: CSATGTSGGKYEQYF.

The V and J genes are TRBV10-3 and TRBJ2-3; the TRBD1 assignment by TCRdb is unverifiable without DNA. This CDR3 comprises 18 residues. Germline CDR1 reads ENHRY; CDR2 reads SYGVKD. Here the CDR3 reads CATRPKGVWAGSTDTQYF.

The chain employs TRBV25-1 and TRBJ2-3; no DNA is available, so the TRBD1 call from TCRdb remains unchecked. This CDR3 has 16 residues. Germline V gene lookup returns CDR1 MGHDK and CDR2 SYGVNS. CDR3: CASSDRVGSSTDTQYF.